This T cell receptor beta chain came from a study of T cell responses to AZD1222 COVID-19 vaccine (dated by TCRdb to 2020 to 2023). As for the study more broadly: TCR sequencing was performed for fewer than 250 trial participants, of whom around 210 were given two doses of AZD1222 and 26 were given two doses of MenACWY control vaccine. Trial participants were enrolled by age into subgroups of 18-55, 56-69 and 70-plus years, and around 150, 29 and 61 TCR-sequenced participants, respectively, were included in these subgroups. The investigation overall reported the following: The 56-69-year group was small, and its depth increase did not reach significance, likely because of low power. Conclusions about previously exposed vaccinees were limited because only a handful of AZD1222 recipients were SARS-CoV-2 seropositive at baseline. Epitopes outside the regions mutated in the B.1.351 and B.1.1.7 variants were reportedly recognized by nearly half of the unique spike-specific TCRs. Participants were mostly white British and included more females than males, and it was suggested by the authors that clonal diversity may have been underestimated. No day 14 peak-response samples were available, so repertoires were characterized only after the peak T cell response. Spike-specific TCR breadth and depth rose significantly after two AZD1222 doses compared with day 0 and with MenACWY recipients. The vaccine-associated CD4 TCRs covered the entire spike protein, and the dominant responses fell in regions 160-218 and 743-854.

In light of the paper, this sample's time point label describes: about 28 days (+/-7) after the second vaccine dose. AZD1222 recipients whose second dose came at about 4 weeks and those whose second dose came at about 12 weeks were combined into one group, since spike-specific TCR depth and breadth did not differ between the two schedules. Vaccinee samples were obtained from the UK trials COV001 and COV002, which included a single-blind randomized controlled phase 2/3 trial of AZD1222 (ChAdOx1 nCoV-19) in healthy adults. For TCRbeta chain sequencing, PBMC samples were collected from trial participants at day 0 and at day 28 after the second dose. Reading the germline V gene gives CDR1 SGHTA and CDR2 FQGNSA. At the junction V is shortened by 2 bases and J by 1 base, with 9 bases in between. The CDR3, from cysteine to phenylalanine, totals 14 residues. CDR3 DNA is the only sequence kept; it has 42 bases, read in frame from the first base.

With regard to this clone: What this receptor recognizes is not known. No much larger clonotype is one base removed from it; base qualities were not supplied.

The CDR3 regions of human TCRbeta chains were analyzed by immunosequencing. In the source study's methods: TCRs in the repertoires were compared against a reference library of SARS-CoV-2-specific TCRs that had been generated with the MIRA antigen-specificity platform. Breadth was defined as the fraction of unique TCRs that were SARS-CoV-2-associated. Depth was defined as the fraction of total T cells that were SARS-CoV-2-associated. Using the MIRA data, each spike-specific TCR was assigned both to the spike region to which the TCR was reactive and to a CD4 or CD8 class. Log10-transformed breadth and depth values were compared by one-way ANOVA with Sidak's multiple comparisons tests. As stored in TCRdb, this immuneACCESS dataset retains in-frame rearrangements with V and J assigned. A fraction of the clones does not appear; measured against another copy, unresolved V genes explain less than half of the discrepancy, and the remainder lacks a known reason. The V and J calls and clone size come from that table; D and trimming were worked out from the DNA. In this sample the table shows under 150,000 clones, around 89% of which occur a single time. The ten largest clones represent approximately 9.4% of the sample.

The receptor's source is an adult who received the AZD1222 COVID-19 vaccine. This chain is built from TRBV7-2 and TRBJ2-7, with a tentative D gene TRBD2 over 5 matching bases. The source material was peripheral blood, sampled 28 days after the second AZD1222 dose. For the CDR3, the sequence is CASSLFGSSYEQYF. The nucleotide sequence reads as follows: TGTGCCAGCAGCTTATTTGGGAGTTCCTACGAGCAGTACTTC.